This TCR beta chain was identified during a study of regulatory T cells in long-lasting Graves disease. Study-wide background: The study counted Graves' disease as persistent given over 5 years of antithyroid drugs and positive TSH receptor antibodies.

This sample's time point: persistent/refractory GD, antithyroid drugs over 5 years with positive TRAb. Extracted PBMC RNA gave rise to the TCR library. Libraries of TCR beta came from iRepertoire HTBI primers plus Arm-PCR of CDR3 regions. TCRdb itself ran the multiplex PCR reads through MiXCR, one entry per CDR3 protein. The repertoire includes some 470,000 distinct CDR3 sequences, roughly 21% of them detected once, and 7.1% sits in the top ten. The sample in question was peripheral blood mononuclear cells (PBMCs), obtained when the disease was refractory, from a patient treated with antithyroid drugs. This receptor was identified in a female donor with Graves disease.

The CDR3 loop reads CASRRTEYNEQFF. As DNA, the CDR3 is TGTGCCAGCAGAAGGACAGAATACAATGAGCAGTTCTTC. The gene calls are TRBV6-1 and TRBJ2-1; tentatively, D is TRBD1 (6 bases). The germline V gene encodes CDR1 MNHNS and CDR2 SASEGT. Deletions cut 6 bases from V and 4 bases from J, with 10 bases between. This CDR3 has 13 amino acids.